The clone carrying this T cell receptor (beta chain) has ten or more counts. Its target is unknown. The data were taken from a study of response to subunit inactivated influenza vaccine. The CDR3 has 17 residues. Germline CDR1 and CDR2: DFQATT and SNEGSKA (reference sequence). J lost 6 bases, V lost 0 bases, and 11 bases had no gene match. The study's findings and limits: The authors proposed limited new T cell recruitment per seasonal influenza vaccination.

TCRdb processed the RT-PCR reads anew with MiXCR; each CDR3 protein has one entry. The repertoire has 610,000 or so distinct CDR3 sequences, less than 15% of them found once; the top ten carry around 10%. J is TRBJ2-3 and V is TRBV20-1, with 11 positions matching TRBD2. The sequence derives from a man aged 50-60 years who received an inactivated influenza vaccine. The material sequenced was PBMCs from blood, taken roughly 12 days after vaccination. The chain's CDR3 is CSARDSGLAGGVDTQYF. Here the CDR3 DNA reads TGCAGTGCTAGAGATAGTGGGCTAGCGGGAGGTGTCGATACGCAGTATTTT.